This TCR beta chain emerged from a study of cytomegalovirus exposure and HLA in healthy donors. Primers: 60 Vbeta forward and 13 Jbeta reverse. The data were produced by immunoSEQ multiplex PCR, yet TCRdb's version contains in-frame clones alone and is incomplete. The table lists approximately 250,000 clones, roughly 84% of them singletons. For this clone: As yet, its antigen is unknown.

Study outcomes and limitations: Roughly uniform sequencing depth across donors was assumed, possibly incorrectly.

Trimming took off 1 base at V and 4 bases at J, with 6 bases between the two ends. Germline assignment: CDR1 SGHNT and CDR2 YENEEA. CDR3 length: 13 residues. Sample: PBMCs. This TCR derives from a girl aged 2-10 years in good health and CMV-seronegative. This chain uses TRBV11-3 with TRBJ2-3, with D possibly being TRBD2 (6 bases). The CDR3 region has the DNA TGTGCCAGCAGCTTAGGCGGGGCAGATACGCAGTATTTT. It specifies CASSLGGADTQYF. Looking up the rest from reference TRBV11-3 and TRBJ2-3 gives the full variable domain: EAGVVQSPRYKIIEKKQPVAFWCNPISGHNTLYWYLQNLGQGPELLIRYENEEAVDDSQLPKDRFSAERLKGVDSTLKIQPAELGDSAVYLCASSLGGADTQYFGPGTRLTVL.